These 19 T cell receptor beta chains were all obtained from the same sample, sequenced in a study of blood T cell repertoires in COVID-19. This table comes from immunoSEQ multiplex PCR, and its TCRdb copy is limited to in-frame clones, with some not included. The sample consists of more than 85,000 clones, roughly nine tenths of them appearing once. Sequencing was done on a sample of peripheral blood. The receptors stem from a man in his sixties with acute or convalescent COVID-19.

The chain links TRBV11-3 to TRBJ2-3, with D perhaps TRBD1 (6 bases). The CDR3 runs 14 residues. CDR1 and CDR2 (germline): SGHNT, YENEEA. The V gene lost 5 bases and the J gene lost 2 bases, with 11 bases spanning the gap. The CDR3 loop is CASSKRTDTDTQYF. The CDR3 nucleotides read TGTGCCAGCAGCAAACGGACAGACACAGATACGCAGTATTTT.

There are a few counts of this clone. The chain combines TRBV7-3 with TRBJ1-1; unclear D gene. This CDR3 contains 13 residues. V was trimmed by 5 bases and J by 1 base, leaving 8 bases between them. Germline values: CDR1 SGHTA, CDR2 FQGTGA. The CDR3 loop is CASSATRNTEAFF. CDR3 sequence (DNA): TGTGCCAGCAGCGCGACAAGGAACACTGAAGCTTTCTTT.

V gene TRBV30 combines with J gene TRBJ1-6; TRBD1 aligns across 7 bases. After removal of 7 bases from V and 6 bases from J, the junction contained 15 bases not matched to a gene. The CDR3 is 16 amino acids. CDR1 and CDR2 (germline): GTSNPN, SVGIG (reference sequence). The CDR3 DNA reads TGTGCCTCCAACAGACAGGGAAGGATCGGTAATTCACCCCTCCACTTT. Translation gives CASNRQGRIGNSPLHF.

This clone was seen only once. The chain combines TRBV27 with TRBJ1-1, with 7 bases lining up with TRBD1. J was trimmed by 1 base and V by 5 bases; bases with no gene match: 7. Per the germline V gene, CDR1 is MNHEY and CDR2 is SMNVEV (reference sequence). There are 15 residues in the CDR3. The CDR3 bases are TGTGCCAGCAGTCCCCACAGGGGAGGGAACACTGAAGCTTTCTTT. It encodes CASSPHRGGNTEAFF.

The genes are TRBV7-9 and TRBJ1-4, with D hard to call. Germline V CDR1 and CDR2: SEHNR, FQNEAQ (reference sequence). This CDR3 has 14 residues. V shed 1 base and J shed 2 bases, with 5 bases lying between them. CDR3 residues: CASSLDSTNEKLFF. CDR3 DNA sequence: TGTGCCAGCAGCTTAGACAGTACTAATGAAAAACTGTTTTTT.

This chain links TRBV7-8 with TRBJ2-1; no clear D. V was trimmed by 0 bases and J by 7 bases, leaving 7 bases between them. This CDR3 is 13 amino acids long. The germline CDR1 and CDR2 sequences are SGHVS and FQNEAQ. CDR3 residues: CASSLASVNEQFF. The CDR3 DNA reads TGTGCCAGCAGCTTAGCGTCTGTGAATGAGCAGTTCTTC. The full variable domain, in which reference TRBV7-8 and TRBJ2-1 provide the parts outside the CDR3, is GAGVSQSPRYKVAKRGQDVALRCDPISGHVSLFWYQQALGQGPEFLTYFQNEAQLDKSGLPSDRFFAERPEGSVSTLKIQRTQQEDSAVYLCASSLASVNEQFFGPGTRLTVL.

V and J are TRBV9 and TRBJ2-7, with unresolved D. The length of the CDR3 is 11 residues. Germline loops: CDR1 SGDLS, CDR2 YYNGEE. Trimming left V 6 bases short and J 3 bases short, with 7 bases between. This CDR3 is CASTSDYEQYF. The CDR3 DNA follows: TGTGCCAGCACCAGTGACTACGAGCAGTACTTC.

This chain connects TRBV24-1 to TRBJ1-1; 10 bases are a match to TRBD1. From germline, CDR1 is KGHDR and CDR2 SFDVKD. The length of the CDR3 is 13 residues. The junction had 6 bases not matched to a gene; V was cut back by 7 bases and J by 8 bases. The CDR3 DNA reads as TGTGCCACCAGCCTGACAGGGGGCGGAGAAGCTTTCTTT. Amino acid sequence: CATSLTGGGEAFF.

The chain employs TRBV11-3 and TRBJ1-3, with 8 bases fitting TRBD1. CDR1 and CDR2 from the germline V gene are SGHNT and YENEEA. Trimming at V came to 5 bases and at J to 4 bases, leaving 7 bases not matched to a gene. This CDR3 is built from 15 residues. The CDR3 is CASSPAGGYGNTIYF. The CDR3 DNA follows: TGTGCCAGCAGCCCTGCAGGGGGCTACGGAAACACCATATATTTT.

V is TRBV9 and J is TRBJ2-2, with 10 bases fitting TRBD2. Germline lookup yields CDR1 SGDLS and CDR2 YYNGEE. The CDR3 has 18 residues. Unmatched junction bases numbered 10, after V lost 1 base and J lost 4 bases. CDR3 in amino acids: CASSVSGLAGEGTGELFF. The CDR3 DNA is TGTGCCAGCAGCGTATCGGGCCTAGCGGGAGAAGGCACCGGGGAGCTGTTTTTT.

J is TRBJ2-3 and V is TRBV30; the D is unclear. CDR1 is GTSNPN and CDR2 is SVGIG in the germline V gene (reference sequence). Trimming took 5 bases from V and 6 from J, leaving 12 bases between them. There are 12 residues in the CDR3. DNA for the CDR3: TGTGCCTGGGGGCTATCGTCTGATACGCAGTATTTT. Its protein product is CAWGLSSDTQYF.

The sample holds one count of this clone. V usage is TRBV9 and J usage is TRBJ2-7; D possibly corresponds to TRBD2 (6 bases). CDR1 and CDR2 from the germline V gene are SGDLS and YYNGEE. Trimming removed 0 bases from V and 3 bases from J, with 13 bases in between. The CDR3 length is 15 residues. The CDR3 DNA reads TGTGCCAGCAGCGTAGATTCCGGGGGAGGCTACGAGCAGTACTTC. As protein: CASSVDSGGGYEQYF.

This sequence joins TRBV19 and TRBJ1-1; TRBD1 might be the D (5 bases). The CDR3 runs 17 residues. Trimming cost V 3 bases and J 5 bases, with 22 bases left between them. Germline V lookup: CDR1 LNHDA, CDR2 SQIVND (reference sequence). The CDR3 is CASSIHLRGGARTEAFF. The CDR3 nucleotides are TGTGCCAGTAGTATCCACCTCCGAGGAGGGGCGAGGACTGAAGCTTTCTTT.

V and J are TRBV30 and TRBJ2-3; TRBD2 agrees at 7 bases. V shed 7 bases, J shed 0 bases, and the junction held 10 bases outside the gene matches. This CDR3 contains 15 residues. Germline-derived CDR1 and CDR2 are GTSNPN and SVGIG (reference sequence). The DNA for the CDR3 is TGTGCCTCCGGAGTGGCGGGAGATAGCACAGATACGCAGTATTTT. It translates to CASGVAGDSTDTQYF. The variable domain in full, with the rest retrieved from reference TRBV30 and TRBJ2-3, is SQTIHQWPATLVQPVGSPLSLECTVEGTSNPNLYWYRQAAGRGLQLLFYSVGIGQISSEVPQNLSASRPQDRQFILSSKKLLLSDSGFYLCASGVAGDSTDTQYFGPGTRLTVL.

J is TRBJ2-5 and V is TRBV19; maybe TRBD2 (5 bases). With 4 bases removed from V and 5 bases from J, the gap between germline ends came to 17 bases. CDR1 is LNHDA, CDR2 SQIVND, per germline (reference sequence). This CDR3 spans 15 amino acids. The CDR3 nucleotides are TGTGCCAGTAGTACATTTGGTGGTCCGGGGGAGACCCAGTACTTC. Its translation is CASSTFGGPGETQYF.

The chain employs TRBV6-9 and TRBJ2-5; maybe TRBD2 (5 bases). V gave up 4 bases and J gave up 3 bases, with 9 bases separating them. Germline V gene lookup returns CDR1 MNHGY and CDR2 SVAAGI. This CDR3 has 13 amino acids. The CDR3 protein is CASSSLREETQYF. CDR3 in DNA: TGTGCCAGCAGTTCTCTGAGGGAAGAGACCCAGTACTTC.

V gene TRBV5-8 combines with J gene TRBJ2-3; unclear D gene. The germline V and J ends were trimmed by 4 bases and 5 bases, with 20 bases remaining between them. The CDR3 is 16 amino acids. In germline, CDR1 is SGHTS, CDR2 YDEGEE. The CDR3 DNA sequence: TGTGCCAGCAGCCCTACCGACATCCTCCTTGGAGATACGCAGTATTTT. This encodes CASSPTDILLGDTQYF.

This clone was detected a few times. The chain recombines TRBV19 with TRBJ1-2, with a weak D call TRBD1 (6 bases). This CDR3 has 15 residues. V lost 0 bases and J 1 base, leaving 9 bases between the germline ends. Germline V gene data show CDR1 as LNHDA and CDR2 as SQIVND (reference sequence). DNA for the CDR3: TGTGCCAGTAGTATAGAGGGGGCGTTTAACTATGGCTACACCTTC. Residues: CASSIEGAFNYGYTF. Complete variable domain (other parts from reference TRBV19 and TRBJ1-2): DGGITQSPKYLFRKEGQNVTLSCEQNLNHDAMYWYRQDPGQGLRLIYYSQIVNDFQKGDIAEGYSVSREKKESFPLTVTSAQKNPTAFYLCASSIEGAFNYGYTFGSGTRLTVV.

The CDR3 sequence: CASSPRGSMNTEAFF. The CDR3 nucleotides read TGTGCCAGCAGCCCCAGGGGGTCCATGAACACTGAAGCTTTCTTT. The chain is built from TRBV7-8 and TRBJ1-1; 7 nucleotides agree with TRBD1. The germline gives CDR1 SGHVS, CDR2 FQNEAQ. This CDR3 has 15 residues. V lost 5 bases and J lost 0; bases outside the gene matches: 6.